The rows below give T cell receptor beta chains drawn from one sample of a study of blood T cell repertoires in COVID-19. The data were produced by immunoSEQ multiplex PCR, yet TCRdb's version contains in-frame clones alone and is incomplete. Seen here are 100,000 to 150,000 clones, around 87% observed once, and the top ten hold approximately 4%. Sequencing was done on a sample of peripheral blood. Receptors originate from a woman aged 60-75 years with acute or convalescent COVID-19. Each CDR3 is given with its conserved first and last residue. Fields, in order: V gene, clone size, J gene, D gene, CDR3 DNA, CDR3 protein. D genes are given only for firm matches. Size tells how often a clone was seen (once, few, many) or the class of an expanded clone, and some rows leave it out.

>TRBV27|NA|TRBJ2-6|TRBD1
TGTGCCAGCAGTTTTTCAGGGGGCGCGTGGGGGTTGATTTCTGGGGCCAACGTCCTGACTTTC
CASSFSGGAWGLISGANVLTF
>TRBV7-9|NA|TRBJ1-6|TRBD1
TGTGCCGTCTCGACAGGGGGTAATTCACCCCTCCACTTT
CAVSTGGNSPLHF
>TRBV27|NA|TRBJ2-5|NA
TGTGCCAGCAGTTACTCCAGGGGGGAAGAGACCCAGTACTTC
CASSYSRGEETQYF
>TRBV10-3|NA|TRBJ2-7|TRBD1
TGTGCCATCAGTGACATCGACAGGGAACGCGAGCAGTACTTC
CAISDIDREREQYF
>TRBV5-4|NA|TRBJ1-1|NA
TGTGCCAGCAGCTGGGGGGGGACCGAAGCTTTCTTT
CASSWGGTEAFF
>TRBV28|NA|TRBJ1-1|NA
TGTGCCAGCAGTTTACCTCTGGAGGGGATAGCTTTCTTT
CASSLPLEGIAFF
>TRBV28|NA|TRBJ1-6|NA
NA
CASSTSLGQGSPLHF
>TRBV15|NA|TRBJ2-1|TRBD2
TGTGCCACCAGCAGAGTGGCAAGTGGGGCTAGCGGGAGGGACAATGAGCAGTTCTTC
CATSRVASGASGRDNEQFF
>TRBV9|NA|TRBJ2-3|NA
TGTGCCAGCAGCGTAGAAGGAGGGAGTCGGACGCAGTATTTT
CASSVEGGSRTQYF
>TRBV24-1|NA|TRBJ2-1|NA
TGTGCCACCTCTGACCGGGATATCCAGGCCGATGAGCAGTTCTTC
CATSDRDIQADEQFF
>TRBV4-1|NA|TRBJ1-1|NA
TGCGCCAGCAGCCATGAGACACTCATGAACACTGAAGCTTTCTTT
CASSHETLMNTEAFF
>TRBV2|NA|TRBJ1-5|TRBD1
TGTGCCAGCACCTTCGACAGGGCCGTCGGAGCCCAGCATTTT
CASTFDRAVGAQHF
>TRBV7-9|few|TRBJ1-2|NA
TGTGCCAGCAGCTTAGAATGGGCCGGTAACTATGGCTACACCTTC
CASSLEWAGNYGYTF
>TRBV11-3|NA|TRBJ2-6|NA
TGTGCCAGCAGCTTAGGAGGTCCTACCTCTGGGGCCAACGTCCTGACTTTC
CASSLGGPTSGANVLTF
>TRBV30|NA|TRBJ2-1|NA
TGTGCCTGGAGTGCCCGTTTTTTTGAGCAGTTCTTC
CAWSARFFEQFF
>TRBV18|once|TRBJ1-3|NA
TGTGCCAGCTCACCATCCCAGCGGATCTCTGGAAACACCATATATTTT
CASSPSQRISGNTIYF
>TRBV7-8|NA|TRBJ2-1|TRBD1
TGTGCCAGCAGCTTAGCGCCGACAGGGGGCAACAATGAGCAGTTCTTC
CASSLAPTGGNNEQFF
>TRBV10-3|NA|TRBJ1-1|TRBD1
TGTGCCATCAGGCCTCAGGGGGCGTTCACTGAAGCTTTCTTT
CAIRPQGAFTEAFF
>TRBV5-1|NA|TRBJ2-2|NA
TGCGCCAGCAGCCCGTCCGGACAGATCAGCGTCACCGGGGAGCTGTTTTTT
CASSPSGQISVTGELFF
>TRBV5-1|NA|TRBJ2-3|TRBD1
TGCGCCAGCAGCTTCGGGACAGGGACAGATACGCAGTATTTT
CASSFGTGTDTQYF
>TRBV3-1/TRBV3-2|NA|TRBJ2-3|NA
TGTGCCAGCAGCCAAGGGTACGGGAGCACAGATACGCAGTATTTT
CASSQGYGSTDTQYF
>TRBV7-9|NA|TRBJ2-3|TRBD2
TGTGCCAGCAGCTTAAATAGCGGGAGTAGCACAGATACGCAGTATTTT
CASSLNSGSSTDTQYF
>TRBV19|NA|TRBJ1-1|TRBD1
TGTGCCAGTAGTACTCGCCTCGACAGGGGAGTTAGGGGGAACACTGAAGCTTTCTTT
CASSTRLDRGVRGNTEAFF
>TRBV28|once|TRBJ1-5|NA
TGTGCCAGCAGTTTACGGGGGGGCGTAAGCAATCAGCCCCAGCATTTT
CASSLRGGVSNQPQHF
>TRBV15|NA|TRBJ2-5|TRBD2
TGTGCCACCAGCAGAGGGGGGAGCGGGAGTCGCTATGAGACCCAGTACTTC
CATSRGGSGSRYETQYF
>TRBV12-3/TRBV12-4|NA|TRBJ1-3|NA
TGTGCCTTTTTCCGCGGAGGAAACACCATATATTTT
CAFFRGGNTIYF
>TRBV28|NA|TRBJ2-3|TRBD2
TGTGCCAGCATGCTGGGGGGAGGGCCAAATACGCAGTATTTT
CASMLGGGPNTQYF
>TRBV5-1|once|TRBJ2-5|TRBD2
TGCGCCAGCAGCGGAGGGACTAGCGGGCAAGAGACCCAGTACTTC
CASSGGTSGQETQYF
>TRBV24-1|NA|TRBJ2-5|TRBD2
TGTGCCACCAGTGAGGGGGGGCAAGAGACCCAGTACTTC
CATSEGGQETQYF
>TRBV9|NA|TRBJ2-1|NA
TGTGCCAGCAGCCCATGGGAGGCAGGGGAGCAGTTCTTC
CASSPWEAGEQFF
>TRBV20-1|NA|TRBJ1-1|NA
TGCAGTGCTACTTACTACACTGAAGCTTTCTTT
CSATYYTEAFF
>TRBV3-1/TRBV3-2|NA|TRBJ2-1|NA
TGTGCCAGCAGCCCTGACTCCGGCTCGGGGGAGCAGTTCTTC
CASSPDSGSGEQFF
>TRBV6-2/TRBV6-3|NA|TRBJ2-5|TRBD2
TGTGCCAGCAGTTCCCAACCCATGGGACTAGGACATCAAGAGACCCAGTACTTC
CASSSQPMGLGHQETQYF
>TRBV21-1|NA|TRBJ1-3|NA
TGTGCCAGCAGCAAAGGTCTAAGGGTGCGGGAGGAAAATCCTGGAAACACCATATATTTT
CASSKGLRVREENPGNTIYF
>TRBV19|NA|TRBJ1-4|NA
TGTGCCAGTAGTATGCAGGGGCGGAGGCCTAATGAAAAACTGTTTTTT
CASSMQGRRPNEKLFF
>TRBV9|few|TRBJ1-1|NA
TGTGCCAGCAGCCCCCAGGCCACTGAAGCTTTCTTT
CASSPQATEAFF
>TRBV7-2|NA|TRBJ2-5|NA
TGTGCCAGCAGCTTATCTTTTGAGACCCAGTACTTC
CASSLSFETQYF
>TRBV9|NA|TRBJ2-2|NA
TGTGCCAGCAGCCCACAGAACACCGGGGAGCTGTTTTTT
CASSPQNTGELFF
>TRBV19|NA|TRBJ1-3|TRBD1
TGTGCCAGTAGTACGGGACAGGGGGCTGGAAACACCATATATTTT
CASSTGQGAGNTIYF
>TRBV6-1|NA|TRBJ1-1|TRBD1
TGTGCCAGCAGTGAAACGGCAGGGGGCATGAACACTGAAGCTTTCTTT
CASSETAGGMNTEAFF
>TRBV28|NA|TRBJ2-3|TRBD2
TGTGCCAGCAGTTTAGGGAGTGGGACTAGCGGGGAAGATACGCAGTATTTT
CASSLGSGTSGEDTQYF
>TRBV2|NA|TRBJ1-5|TRBD1
TGTGCCAGCTCCCTGGGACAGGACCAGTTGTATAGCAATCAGCCCCAGCATTTT
CASSLGQDQLYSNQPQHF
>TRBV6-1|NA|TRBJ2-1|TRBD2
TGTGCCAGCAGTGAAGGACGGGGGGCCTACAATGAGCAGTTCTTC
CASSEGRGAYNEQFF
>TRBV20-1|NA|TRBJ1-1|NA
TGCAGTGCCAGTCCCGGGGGGCGTGGGAACACTGAAGCTTTCTTT
CSASPGGRGNTEAFF
>TRBV6-5|NA|TRBJ2-3|TRBD1
TGTGCCAGCAGTCACGGGACAGGGCGCACAGATACGCAGTATTTT
CASSHGTGRTDTQYF
>TRBV15|NA|TRBJ2-7|TRBD2
TGTGCCACCAGCAGTCGGTGGGGACTAGCGGGAGGCCGGGGCGAGCAGTACTTC
CATSSRWGLAGGRGEQYF
>TRBV6-5|NA|TRBJ1-1|NA
TGTGCCAGCAGGGTTACAGAGACCGCGAGCACTGAAGCTTTCTTT
CASRVTETASTEAFF